The subject of this entry is one T cell receptor beta chain. The antigen is not known. Only in-frame clones appear in the TCRdb table, and some are missing; sequencing was by immunoSEQ multiplex PCR. The sample contains roughly 51,000 clones, roughly 86% of which appear only once. These data come from a study of OX40 agonist ivuxolimab in advanced cancers. Study observations and caveats: Undetermined was the antigen specificity of the expanded peripheral T cells. Relative to CD4+ cells, CD8+ T cells on average had more expanded clones.

CDR3 length: 13 residues. V lost 0 bases, J lost 3 bases, and 5 bases lay in between. The germline gives CDR1 SGHAT, CDR2 FQNNGV. This chain joins TRBV11-2 and TRBJ1-1; D unclear. The source of this sequence is an adult with an advanced solid tumor such as melanoma, head and neck, liver or kidney cancer. The sequencing here drew on CD4+ or CD8+ T cells sorted from blood, taken in a trial of the OX40 agonist ivuxolimab. CDR3 sequence: CASSLERDTEAFF. For the CDR3, the DNA is TGTGCCAGCAGCTTAGAACGGGACACTGAAGCTTTCTTT.